These 20 T cell receptor beta chains were all obtained from the same sample, sequenced in a study of post-analysis software for immune sequencing data. The TCR beta cDNA libraries contained unique molecular identifiers. TCRdb ran MiXCR on the PCR reads and lists one entry per CDR3 protein. Found here are around 180,000 distinct CDR3 sequences, around 28% of them singletons; the top ten hold over 1.2%. Overall study results and limits: With TRBV5-6, TRBV5-1 and TRBV20-1 included, about five TRBV segments were more frequent in patients than in controls.

No antigens are known for them. The source material was blood. The receptors shown here come from a girl between 5 and 17 years old with multiple sclerosis.

This chain uses TRBV20-1 with TRBJ1-4; 7 bases agree with TRBD1. The CDR3 is 15 amino acids. Germline CDR1 and CDR2: DFQATT and SNEGSKA (reference sequence). Unmatched junction bases numbered 6, after V lost 0 bases and J lost 5 bases. The CDR3 DNA sequence: TGCAGTGCTAGAGAGGCGACAGGGTCGAATGAAAAACTGTTTTTT. Amino acids: CSAREATGSNEKLFF.

Note on this clonotype: At one end, the junction sequence differs from germline, possibly due to a read error. The chain carries TRBV6-5 and TRBJ1-6; D gene uncertain. Germline loops: CDR1 MNHEY, CDR2 SVGAGI. There are 15 residues in the CDR3. The CDR3 region has the DNA TGTGCCAGCAGGGAAGCTCTGGGGTGGGATTCACCCCCCCACTTT. This sequence encodes CASREALGWDSPPHF.

Worth noting for this clonotype: Since a much larger clone is just one base distant, this may be a read error. V gene TRBV6-4 combines with J gene TRBJ2-5, with D possibly being TRBD1 or TRBD2 (5 bases each). CDR3 length equals 13 residues. Germline CDR1 reads MRHNA; CDR2 reads SNTAGT. The CDR3 DNA follows: TGTGCCAGCAGCCGGGACGGATCAGAGACCCTGTACTTC. This encodes CASSRDGSETLYF.

In the case of this clonotype: This may stem from a read error, because a much larger clone lies one nucleotide away. The chain recombines TRBV10-3 with TRBJ1-2, with 12 positions matching TRBD1. V dropped 4 bases and J dropped 4; count of bases not matched to a gene: 4. CDR1 is ENHRY, CDR2 SYGVKD, per germline. This CDR3 contains 15 residues. The DNA of the CDR3 is TGTGCCATCAGTGGGGACAGGGGGCTCCGCTATGGCTACACCTTC. This sequence encodes CAISGDRGLRYGYTF.

The sample holds many counts of this clonotype. The V and J genes are TRBV20-1 and TRBJ2-7; possibly TRBD2 for D (5 bases). Looked up from germline, CDR1 is DFQATT and CDR2 is SNEGSKA (reference sequence). This CDR3 region has 15 residues. Trimming cost V 1 base and J 4 bases, with 17 bases left between them. The CDR3 coding sequence is TGCAGTGCTAGAGTCGGGGAGCGATTTGGTTACGAGCAGTACTTC. It encodes CSARVGERFGYEQYF.

The chain has TRBV27 and TRBJ1-1, with a weak D call TRBD1 (6 bases). Trimming shortened V by 3 bases and J by 1 base, and 30 bases separated the two germline ends. The germline V gene encodes CDR1 MNHEY and CDR2 SMNVEV (reference sequence). This CDR3 is built from 21 residues. The CDR3 loop is CASSFLPITGTRNLGNTEAFF. The CDR3 nucleotides are TGTGCCAGCAGTTTTTTGCCCATTACCGGGACAAGAAACCTAGGGAACACTGAAGCTTTCTTT.

This clonotype showed up many times. This CDR3 is CASSTSGTSRETQYF. The CDR3 region has the DNA TGTGCCAGCAGCACCTCCGGGACTTCAAGGGAGACCCAGTACTTC. The rearrangement joins TRBV13 to TRBJ2-5, with TRBD2 as a possible D gene (6 bases). Between the trimmed V and J ends, which lost 5 bases and 5 bases, there was a span of 18 bases. The CDR3 totals 15 residues. Germline V gene data show CDR1 as PRHDT and CDR2 as FYEKMQ (reference sequence).

This chain links TRBV18 with TRBJ2-5, with D possibly TRBD2 on 5 matching bases. From germline, CDR1 is KGHSH and CDR2 LQKENI. The V end was cut by 0 bases, the J end by 3 bases, with 11 bases between. The CDR3 is made up of 15 amino acids. For the CDR3, the DNA is TGTGCCAGCTCACCACCAGCGGTGTCCAAAGAGACCCAGTACTTC. It is translated as CASSPPAVSKETQYF.

The rearrangement joins TRBV5-1 to TRBJ2-3; 8 nucleotides line up with TRBD2. This CDR3 contains 16 residues. Germline-derived CDR1 and CDR2 are SGHRS and YFSETQ. V was clipped by 0 bases and J by 4 bases; unmatched bases: 7. The CDR3 spells CASSLGGLAGPDTQYF. CDR3 in DNA: TGCGCCAGCAGCTTGGGAGGACTAGCTGGCCCAGATACGCAGTATTTT.

This clonotype came up many times. The genes are TRBV11-2 and TRBJ2-6, with D possibly being TRBD2 (5 bases). The CDR3 contains 15 residues. With 5 bases removed from V and 4 bases from J, the gap between germline ends came to 12 bases. The V gene's germline CDR1 is SGHAT and CDR2 FQNNGV. DNA for the CDR3: TGTGCCAGCAGCCGTGAGGGAGTGGGGGCCAACGTCCTGACTTTC. This translates into CASSREGVGANVLTF. Combining the CDR3 with reference TRBV11-2 and TRBJ2-6 gives the whole variable domain EAGVAQSPRYKIIEKRQSVAFWCNPISGHATLYWYQQILGQGPKLLIQFQNNGVVDDSQLPKDRFSAERLKGVDSTLKIQPAKLEDSAVYLCASSREGVGANVLTFGAGSRLTVL.

This clonotype occurred many times. The rearrangement links TRBV12-3 or TRBV12-4 to TRBJ2-1, with D perhaps matching TRBD2 (6 bases). V lost 6 bases and J lost 4, with 13 bases in between. The CDR3 has 14 residues. CDR3 nucleotide sequence: TGTGCCAGCAGAGCTAGCGACCCTTACAATGAGCAGTTCTTC. This sequence encodes CASRASDPYNEQFF.

This clonotype was counted between two and nine times. The J gene is TRBJ2-7, the V gene TRBV3-1; D is possibly TRBD2 (6 bases). The germline CDR1 and CDR2 sequences are LGHDT and YNNKEL (reference sequence). Trimming shortened V by 0 bases and J by 0 bases, and 15 bases separated the two germline ends. The CDR3 consists of 17 residues. This CDR3 is CASSQDGGKRASYEQYF. CDR3 bases: TGTGCCAGCAGCCAAGATGGGGGTAAGCGGGCCTCCTACGAGCAGTACTTC.

This chain uses TRBV24-1 with TRBJ1-4; no clear D. The CDR3 covers 15 residues. CDR1 and CDR2 (germline): KGHDR, SFDVKD. V lost 4 bases and J 6 bases, leaving 14 bases between the germline ends. CDR3 protein: CATSDPTAADEKLFF. CDR3 sequence (DNA): TGTGCCACCAGTGACCCCACGGCGGCGGATGAAAAACTGTTTTTT.

V is TRBV24-1 and J is TRBJ2-1; 10 bases are a match to TRBD1. Trimming removed 2 bases from V and 6 bases from J; junction bases left unmatched: 3. This CDR3 has 15 residues. Germline loops: CDR1 KGHDR, CDR2 SFDVKD. Here the CDR3 DNA reads TGTGCCACCAGTGATTGGACAGGGGGGAGCAATGAGCAGTTCTTC. It is translated as CATSDWTGGSNEQFF.

This clonotype showed up many times. The rearrangement joins TRBV15 to TRBJ2-3; D is uncertain. The CDR3 loop spans 12 amino acids. Germline V gene data show CDR1 as LNHNV and CDR2 as YYDKDF (reference sequence). The V end lost 0 bases, the J end lost 6 bases, and 4 bases lay between the germline ends. Written as DNA, the CDR3 is TGTGCCACCAGCAGAGATGGGGATACGCAGTATTTT. Its translation: CATSRDGDTQYF.

V usage is TRBV6-6 and J usage is TRBJ2-2; perhaps D is TRBD1 or TRBD2 (5 bases each). In germline, CDR1 is MNHNY, CDR2 SVGAGI (reference sequence). This CDR3 has 15 residues. V was clipped by 0 bases and J by 5 bases, with 10 bases between them. The DNA for the CDR3 is TGTGCCAGCAGTTACTCGAAAGGGACGACCGGGGAGCTGTTTTTT. It translates to CASSYSKGTTGELFF.

For this clonotype: A read error may explain this, as a much larger clone is one base away. V gene TRBV11-1 combines with J gene TRBJ2-5; 7 bases are a match to TRBD2. Germline V gene data show CDR1 as SGHAT and CDR2 as FQDESV (reference sequence). The CDR3 consists of 14 residues. V gave up 11 bases and J gave up 1 base; unmatched junction bases: 10. CDR3 in amino acids: CAVGGRAPQETQYF. CDR3 DNA: TGTGCCGTTGGAGGGAGGGCCCCCCAAGAGACCCAGTACTTC.

This clonotype appeared many times. CDR3 sequence (DNA): TGTGCCAGCAGTTTGTTTGGACGCGGAGAGACCCAGTACTTC. Its translation is CASSLFGRGETQYF. The chain recombines TRBV6-6 with TRBJ2-5, with D unclear. The CDR3 contains 14 residues. CDR1 and CDR2 (germline): MNHNY, SVGAGI (reference sequence). The V and J ends lost 4 bases and 4 bases respectively, with 13 bases between them.

This clonotype was picked up many times. This sequence joins TRBV5-1 and TRBJ2-7; 8 nucleotides line up with TRBD1. This CDR3 contains 14 residues. Germline CDR1 reads SGHRS; CDR2 reads YFSETQ. J gave up 2 bases and V 5 bases, and 6 bases lay outside the gene matches. CDR3 in amino acids: CASSSGQEPYEQYF. The CDR3, as DNA: TGCGCCAGCAGTTCGGGACAGGAACCCTACGAGCAGTACTTC.

This clonotype turned up a few times. V gene TRBV6-5 combines with J gene TRBJ2-7; 11 bases are a match to TRBD2. J gave up 7 bases and V 6 bases, and 11 bases lay outside the gene matches. The CDR3 loop spans 15 amino acids. Germline V CDR1 and CDR2: MNHEY, SVGAGI. The CDR3 DNA follows: TGTGCCAGCAGGCCACTAGCGGGAGTCAGTTATGAGCAGTACTTC. Its protein is CASRPLAGVSYEQYF.